These T cell receptor beta chains were read from a single sample in a study of CD8 T cells in Susac syndrome. TCRdb reanalysed the immunoSEQ multiplex PCR reads using MiXCR and keeps one entry per CDR3 protein. Among more than 95,000 distinct CDR3 sequences, more than 85% were seen once, and the ten largest hold roughly 0.088%. Sequenced: CD4+ T cells from PBMCs. The receptors were sampled from a human donor with multiple sclerosis. Each CDR3 is given with its conserved first and last residue.

j_call: TRBJ1-6; v_call: TRBV9; cdr3_aa: CASSVGLHNSPLHF
j_call: TRBJ2-7; v_call: TRBV30; cdr3_aa: CAWSIRDSGAYEQYF
j_call: TRBJ2-7; v_call: TRBV2; cdr3_aa: CASAGTGTYEQYF
j_call: TRBJ1-3; v_call: TRBV5-4; cdr3_aa: CASSSKNSGNTIYF
j_call: TRBJ2-4; v_call: TRBV6-1; cdr3_aa: CASSVESGGAKNIQYF
j_call: TRBJ2-7; v_call: TRBV5-1; cdr3_aa: CASSLVGSYEQYF
j_call: TRBJ2-6; v_call: TRBV11-2; cdr3_aa: CASKQLSGANVLTF
j_call: TRBJ1-2; v_call: TRBV7-2; cdr3_aa: CASSSHGGRDHGYTF
j_call: TRBJ1-1; v_call: TRBV7-9; cdr3_aa: CASSLEDLEEAFF
j_call: TRBJ1-2; v_call: TRBV10-1; cdr3_aa: CASSERAYDGYTF
j_call: TRBJ1-6; v_call: TRBV5-6; cdr3_aa: CASSPWDFNSPLHF
j_call: TRBJ1-4; v_call: TRBV30; cdr3_aa: CAWSHRDEKLFF
j_call: TRBJ1-5; v_call: TRBV4-3; cdr3_aa: CASSQPQGGDNQPQHF
j_call: TRBJ1-2; v_call: TRBV7-3; cdr3_aa: CASSLEPGDGYTF
j_call: TRBJ1-2; v_call: TRBV7-2; cdr3_aa: CASSRPGQGYGYTF
j_call: TRBJ2-1; v_call: TRBV20-1; cdr3_aa: CSARRREDEQFF
j_call: TRBJ1-1; v_call: TRBV20-1; cdr3_aa: CSAPQQQLRSEAFF
j_call: TRBJ1-4; v_call: TRBV18; cdr3_aa: CASSPRAGGDREKLFF
j_call: TRBJ1-5; v_call: TRBV4-1; cdr3_aa: CASSLPGGRGPQPQHF
j_call: TRBJ1-3; v_call: TRBV23-1; cdr3_aa: CASRFRISGNTIYF
j_call: TRBJ1-2; v_call: TRBV7-8; cdr3_aa: CASSPSRGRGYGYTF
j_call: TRBJ2-2; v_call: TRBV6-5; cdr3_aa: CASSSQGGGRITGELFF
j_call: TRBJ2-7; v_call: TRBV6-2/TRBV6-3; cdr3_aa: CASIKDGDSSYEQYF
j_call: TRBJ2-7; v_call: TRBV6-1; cdr3_aa: CASSRGFLAGVLYEQYF
j_call: TRBJ2-1; v_call: TRBV15; cdr3_aa: CATSRRTGHNEQFF
j_call: TRBJ2-4; v_call: TRBV2; cdr3_aa: CASSPGWGQSFGAFGPQNIQYF
j_call: TRBJ2-5; v_call: TRBV7-8; cdr3_aa: CASSLLRGGARIQETQYF
j_call: TRBJ2-2; v_call: TRBV30; cdr3_aa: CAWSYGTVNTGELFF
j_call: TRBJ2-5; v_call: TRBV12-3/TRBV12-4; cdr3_aa: CASSARTGGDQETQYF
j_call: TRBJ1-5; v_call: TRBV2; cdr3_aa: CASSVNRQLFNQPQHF
j_call: TRBJ2-2; v_call: TRBV30; cdr3_aa: CAWSRGVWDTGELFF
j_call: TRBJ1-5; v_call: TRBV19; cdr3_aa: CASSIPAGGKAQHF
j_call: TRBJ1-5; v_call: TRBV5-6; cdr3_aa: CASSLAAGRRNQPQHF
j_call: TRBJ1-3; v_call: TRBV6-6; cdr3_aa: CASTGWEGNTIYF
j_call: TRBJ1-2; v_call: TRBV29-1; cdr3_aa: CSVEDTTGPFYGYTF
j_call: TRBJ1-3; v_call: TRBV7-2; cdr3_aa: CASSEQGARGGNTIYF
j_call: TRBJ2-7; v_call: TRBV4-2; cdr3_aa: CASSPRGSRSFYEQYF
j_call: TRBJ1-2; v_call: TRBV12-3/TRBV12-4; cdr3_aa: CASSLVGVYGYTF
j_call: TRBJ1-5; v_call: TRBV5-1; cdr3_aa: CASSRGAGDNQPQHF
j_call: TRBJ1-2; v_call: TRBV27; cdr3_aa: CASSFEQGDYGYTF
j_call: TRBJ2-1; v_call: TRBV7-2; cdr3_aa: CASSLVAGGGDVIHEQFF
j_call: TRBJ2-2; v_call: TRBV4-3; cdr3_aa: CASSQDLRTGELFF
j_call: TRBJ2-2; v_call: TRBV5-1; cdr3_aa: CASSPGQLNTGELFF
j_call: TRBJ2-7; v_call: TRBV4-3; cdr3_aa: CASSQDLGGPTYEQYF
j_call: TRBJ2-5; v_call: TRBV27; cdr3_aa: CASSWTGPETQYF
j_call: TRBJ1-1; v_call: TRBV7-9; cdr3_aa: CASSLLAVGAFF
j_call: TRBJ2-4; v_call: TRBV4-2; cdr3_aa: CASSQDRTGGSPSENIQYF
j_call: TRBJ1-2; v_call: TRBV4-1; cdr3_aa: CASSQGQNGVGWKGYTF
j_call: TRBJ1-1; v_call: TRBV3-1; cdr3_aa: CASSPSIQGVTFF
j_call: TRBJ2-7; v_call: TRBV9; cdr3_aa: CASSSRDGHYEQYF
j_call: TRBJ1-2; v_call: TRBV19; cdr3_aa: CASSPSGQGFNDGYTF
j_call: TRBJ1-1; v_call: TRBV6-5; cdr3_aa: CASSSPHEQGGTEAFF
j_call: TRBJ1-5; v_call: TRBV20-1; cdr3_aa: CSASSGLNSNQPQHF
j_call: TRBJ2-7; v_call: TRBV30; cdr3_aa: CAWSPAGISYEQYF
j_call: TRBJ1-1; v_call: TRBV6-5; cdr3_aa: CASSYSGITEAFF
j_call: TRBJ2-4; v_call: TRBV7-2; cdr3_aa: CASSLWGRGSGGDIQYF
j_call: TRBJ1-2; v_call: TRBV2; cdr3_aa: CASSEGMDYGYPF